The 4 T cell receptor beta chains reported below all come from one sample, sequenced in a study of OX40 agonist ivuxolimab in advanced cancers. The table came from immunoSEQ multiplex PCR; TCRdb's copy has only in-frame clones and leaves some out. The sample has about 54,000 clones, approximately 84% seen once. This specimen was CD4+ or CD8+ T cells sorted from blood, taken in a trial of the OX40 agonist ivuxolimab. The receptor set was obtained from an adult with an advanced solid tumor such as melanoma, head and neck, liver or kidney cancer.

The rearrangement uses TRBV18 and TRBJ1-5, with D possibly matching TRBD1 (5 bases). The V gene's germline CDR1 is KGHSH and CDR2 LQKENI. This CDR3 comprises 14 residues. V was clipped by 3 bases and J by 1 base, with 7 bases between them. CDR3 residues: CASSPTASNQPQHF. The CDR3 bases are TGTGCCAGCTCACCGACAGCGAGCAATCAGCCCCAGCATTTT. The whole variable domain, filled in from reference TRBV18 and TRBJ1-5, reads NAGVMQNPRHLVRRRGQEARLRCSPMKGHSHVYWYRQLPEEGLKFMVYLQKENIIDESGMPKERFSAEFPKEGPSILRIQQVVRGDSAAYFCASSPTASNQPQHFGDGTRLSIL.

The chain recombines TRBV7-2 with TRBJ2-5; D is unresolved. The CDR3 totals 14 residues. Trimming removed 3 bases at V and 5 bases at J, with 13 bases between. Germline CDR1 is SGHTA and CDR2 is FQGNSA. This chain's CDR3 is CASSLDVVLETQYF. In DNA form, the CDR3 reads TGTGCCAGCAGCTTGGACGTGGTCCTGGAGACCCAGTACTTC.

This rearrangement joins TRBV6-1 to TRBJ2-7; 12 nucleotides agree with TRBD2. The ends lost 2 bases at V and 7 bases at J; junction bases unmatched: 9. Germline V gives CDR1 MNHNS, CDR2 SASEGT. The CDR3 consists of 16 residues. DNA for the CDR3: TGTGCCAGCAGTGAACTCGGCGGACTAGCGGGACGGGAGCAGTACTTC. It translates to CASSELGGLAGREQYF.

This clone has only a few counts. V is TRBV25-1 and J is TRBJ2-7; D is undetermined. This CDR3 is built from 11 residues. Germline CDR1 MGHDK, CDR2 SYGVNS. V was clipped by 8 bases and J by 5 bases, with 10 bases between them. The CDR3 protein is CASSTFDEQYF. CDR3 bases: TGTGCCAGCTCGACCTTCGACGAGCAGTACTTC.